A selection of T cell receptor beta chains follows, all from one sample in a study of T cell responses to AZD1222 COVID-19 vaccine. Produced via immunoSEQ multiplex PCR; TCRdb's table is partial and in-frame only. The data show about 45,000 clones, with around four fifths seen just once and roughly a fifth held by the top ten. The sample consisted of peripheral blood, taken 28 days after the second dose of the MenACWY control vaccine. The receptors originated from an adult who received the MenACWY meningococcal vaccine as a control. Each CDR3 is given with its conserved first and last residue. The D gene is left open where the match is weak. Clone size, where shown, is once, few, many, or a class for clones that have expanded.

TRBD2 TRBJ2-1 NA TRBV3-1/TRBV3-2 CASLTSGSNEQFF TGTGCCAGCTTGACTAGCGGGTCCAATGAGCAGTTCTTC
NA TRBJ1-2 NA TRBV2 CASDRNNYGYTF TGTGCCAGCGACAGAAATAACTATGGCTACACCTTC
TRBD1 TRBJ2-3 few TRBV29-1 CSVSGQGAIDTQYF TGCAGCGTTTCGGGACAGGGAGCAATAGATACGCAGTATTTT
TRBD1 TRBJ1-1 NA TRBV7-8 CASSLAGGQGFGTEAFF TGTGCCAGCAGCTTAGCGGGGGGACAGGGGTTCGGCACTGAAGCTTTCTTT
NA TRBJ1-6 NA TRBV6-5 CASSPGRRDNSPLHF TGTGCCAGCAGTCCGGGGAGAAGGGATAATTCACCCCTCCACTTT
TRBD2 TRBJ2-3 few TRBV5-6 CASSTLAGVGTDTQYF TGTGCCAGCAGTACACTAGCGGGGGTCGGCACAGATACGCAGTATTTT
NA TRBJ2-3 NA TRBV7-7 CASSPGRGTDTQYF TGTGCCAGCAGCCCCGGGCGCGGCACAGATACGCAGTATTTT
TRBD1 TRBJ2-7 NA TRBV3-1/TRBV3-2 CASRRRQGAQEQYF TGTGCCAGCAGAAGAAGACAGGGGGCACAGGAGCAGTACTTC
NA TRBJ1-2 NA TRBV5-8 CASSIDFNYGYTF TGTGCCAGCAGCATTGACTTTAACTATGGCTACACCTTC
TRBD1 TRBJ1-1 NA TRBV2 CASSPGTGAGNTEAFF TGTGCCAGCAGTCCCGGGACAGGGGCCGGAAACACTGAAGCTTTCTTT
NA TRBJ2-3 NA TRBV7-6 CASSLYPPERGTDTQYF TGTGCCAGCAGCTTATACCCCCCCGAAAGAGGGACAGATACGCAGTATTTT
NA TRBJ1-3 NA TRBV6-5 CASSYSQGPSGNTIYF TGTGCCAGCAGTTACTCCCAGGGCCCCTCTGGAAACACCATATATTTT
NA TRBJ2-5 NA TRBV3-1/TRBV3-2 CASSKLRGWSVETQYF TGTGCCAGCAGCAAGCTGCGAGGGTGGTCCGTAGAGACCCAGTACTTC
NA TRBJ1-1 once TRBV5-6 CASSLGQSNTEAFF TGTGCCAGCAGCTTGGGACAGTCGAACACTGAAGCTTTCTTT
TRBD1 TRBJ2-1 NA TRBV11-3 CASSSPGQGWDEQFF TGTGCCAGCAGCTCACCGGGACAGGGGTGGGATGAGCAGTTCTTC
NA TRBJ1-1 NA TRBV29-1 CSVGGGNMNTEAFF TGCAGCGTTGGGGGAGGGAACATGAACACTGAAGCTTTCTTT
TRBD1 TRBJ1-1 NA TRBV6-5 CASSYSQTGATEAFF TGTGCCAGCAGTTACTCGCAGACAGGGGCCACTGAAGCTTTCTTT
NA TRBJ1-3 NA TRBV5-1 CASSLPGVTGNTIYF TGCGCCAGCAGCTTACCAGGGGTCACTGGAAACACCATATATTTT
NA TRBJ2-3 NA TRBV11-2 CASSLSRADTQYF TGTGCCAGCAGCTTAAGCAGGGCAGATACGCAGTATTTT
TRBD1 TRBJ1-3 few TRBV7-8 CASSSQGFGNTIYF TGTGCCAGCAGCTCACAGGGGTTTGGAAACACCATATATTTT
NA TRBJ2-7 NA TRBV4-1 CASSQDSGAGQIGEQYF TGCGCCAGCAGCCAAGATAGTGGGGCGGGACAGATCGGCGAGCAGTACTTC
TRBD1 TRBJ2-2 NA TRBV12-3/TRBV12-4 CASGTGGTGELFF TGTGCCAGCGGGACAGGGGGCACCGGGGAGCTGTTTTTT
TRBD1 TRBJ2-5 few TRBV28 CASSFGDSQETQYF TGTGCCAGCAGTTTTGGGGACAGTCAAGAGACCCAGTACTTC
TRBD2 TRBJ2-1 NA TRBV5-1 CASSALGLAGDVSYNEQFF TGCGCCAGCAGCGCCCTGGGACTAGCGGGAGATGTGTCCTACAATGAGCAGTTCTTC
TRBD2 TRBJ2-7 NA TRBV29-1 CSGGTSGRSYEQYF TGCAGCGGGGGGACTAGCGGACGCTCCTACGAGCAGTACTTC
NA TRBJ1-1 NA TRBV29-1 CSVEIQNTEAFF TGCAGCGTTGAAATCCAGAACACTGAAGCTTTCTTT
NA TRBJ1-4 NA TRBV5-1 CASSFVSGANEKLFF TGCGCCAGCAGCTTCGTCAGTGGGGCTAATGAAAAACTGTTTTTT
NA TRBJ1-6 NA TRBV9 CASSPSQGPNSPLHF TGTGCCAGCAGTCCTAGTCAGGGACCCAATTCACCCCTCCACTTT
NA TRBJ2-2 NA TRBV2 CASRLGLNTGELFF TGTGCCAGCAGACTGGGACTGAACACCGGGGAGCTGTTTTTT
TRBD2 TRBJ2-1 NA TRBV6-2/TRBV6-3 CASSRDYSPYNEQFF TGTGCCAGCAGTAGGGACTATTCCCCATACAATGAGCAGTTCTTC
NA TRBJ2-3 NA TRBV6-1 CASSEGPAQGGDTQYF TGTGCCAGCAGTGAAGGCCCGGCCCAGGGCGGGGATACGCAGTATTTT
NA TRBJ1-3 NA TRBV7-9 CASSLVFGQIAGNTIYF TGTGCCAGCAGCTTAGTGTTTGGGCAAATCGCTGGAAACACCATATATTTT
NA TRBJ2-5 NA TRBV3-1/TRBV3-2 CASSQVGGTQETQYF TGTGCCAGCAGCCAAGTGGGTGGGACCCAAGAGACCCAGTACTTC
NA TRBJ2-1 NA TRBV3-1/TRBV3-2 CASSRNPMYNEQFF TGTGCCAGCAGCCGGAACCCCATGTACAATGAGCAGTTCTTC
NA TRBJ2-7 NA TRBV4-1 CASSPSTASTYEQYF TGCGCCAGCAGTCCATCGACAGCCTCAACCTACGAGCAGTACTTC
TRBD1 TRBJ1-2 NA TRBV19 CASSTRTGGYGYTF TGTGCCAGTAGTACTCGGACAGGGGGCTATGGCTACACCTTC
NA TRBJ1-5 few TRBV9 CASSALPKGRGGNQPQHF TGTGCCAGCAGCGCACTTCCCAAGGGGCGGGGGGGCAATCAGCCCCAGCATTTT
NA TRBJ1-3 NA TRBV18 CASSNRSGNTIYF TGTGCCAGCTCAAACAGAAGTGGAAACACCATATATTTT
NA TRBJ1-1 few TRBV2 CASNGGGTEAFF TGTGCCAGCAACGGAGGGGGCACTGAAGCTTTCTTT
NA TRBJ2-5 NA TRBV5-6 CASSFTGGETQYF TGTGCCAGCAGCTTCACAGGAGGGGAGACCCAGTACTTC
NA TRBJ1-5 few TRBV2 CASSVDFQPQHF TGTGCCAGCAGTGTTGACTTCCAGCCCCAGCATTTT
NA TRBJ2-7 NA TRBV5-6 CASSFLMSYEQYF TGTGCCAGCAGCTTCCTTATGAGCTACGAGCAGTACTTC
TRBD1 TRBJ1-6 NA TRBV2 CASSGLQGANLPLHF TGTGCCAGCAGTGGCCTTCAGGGGGCTAATTTACCCCTCCACTTT
NA TRBJ1-6 NA TRBV13 CASMMYTGNSPLHF TGTGCCAGCATGATGTATACAGGGAATTCACCCCTCCACTTT
NA TRBJ1-2 NA TRBV5-1 CASSLEQGGLGNGYTF TGCGCCAGCAGCTTGGAACAGGGAGGATTGGGAAATGGCTACACCTTC